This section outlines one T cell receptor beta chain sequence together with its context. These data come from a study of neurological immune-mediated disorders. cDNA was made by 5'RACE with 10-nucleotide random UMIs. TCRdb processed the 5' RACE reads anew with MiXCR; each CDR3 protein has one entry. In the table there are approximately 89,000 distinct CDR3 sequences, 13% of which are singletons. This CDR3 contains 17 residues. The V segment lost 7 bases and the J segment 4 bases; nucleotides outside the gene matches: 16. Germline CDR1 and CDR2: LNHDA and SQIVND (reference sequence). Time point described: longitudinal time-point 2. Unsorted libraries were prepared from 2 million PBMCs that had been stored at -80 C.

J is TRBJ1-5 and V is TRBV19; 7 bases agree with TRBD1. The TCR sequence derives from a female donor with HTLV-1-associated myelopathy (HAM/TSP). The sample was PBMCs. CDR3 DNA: TGTGCCAGTACTTGGGGGGAGGCAGGGGGGAGAAATCAGCCCCAGCATTTT. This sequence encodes CASTWGEAGGRNQPQHF.